This TCR beta chain was identified in a study of Ad26.COV2.S vaccination and SARS-CoV-2 variants. Clones were read by immunoSEQ multiplex PCR, and TCRdb kept only the in-frame ones, dropping some. This sample yields about 350,000 clones, of which about 91% are seen a single time; about 3.9% belongs to the top ten. V lost 6 bases, J lost 6 bases, and 22 bases lay in between. The germline gives CDR1 SGHVS, CDR2 FQNEAQ. There are 16 residues in the CDR3. The study, taken as a whole, reports: It was vaccine recipients, not placebo recipients, who had the higher spike-specific TCR breadth.

About this clone: Its target is unknown.

This chain uses TRBV7-8 with TRBJ2-3; weak D call: TRBD1 (5 bases). Sample: peripheral blood, taken after recovery from COVID-19. The TCR originated in a human donor who had recovered from COVID-19. CDR3 in amino acids: CASRGSWGQPGDTQYF. CDR3 sequence (DNA): TGTGCCAGCAGAGGGTCGTGGGGCCAACCAGGGGATACGCAGTATTTT. Filled out from reference TRBV7-8 and TRBJ2-3, the complete variable domain reads GAGVSQSPRYKVAKRGQDVALRCDPISGHVSLFWYQQALGQGPEFLTYFQNEAQLDKSGLPSDRFFAERPEGSVSTLKIQRTQQEDSAVYLCASRGSWGQPGDTQYFGPGTRLTVL.